These T cell receptor beta chains were read from a single sample in a study of cytomegalovirus exposure and HLA in healthy donors. The method was immunoSEQ multiplex PCR; TCRdb's version includes in-frame clones alone and lacks a portion of them. The data show 120,000 or so clones, about 80% seen once. The sample was PBMCs. These receptors were obtained from a man aged 18 to 30 in good health and CMV-seronegative. Each CDR3 is given with its conserved first and last residue. Each record gives: J gene, clone size, D gene, V gene, CDR3 protein, CDR3 DNA. The D gene is left open where the match is weak. Where a row states a size, it is once, few, many or the class of an expanded clone; other rows omit it.

TRBJ2-7 | . | . | TRBV21-1 | CASSTGRTYEQYF | TGTGCCAGCAGCACCGGGAGAACCTACGAGCAGTACTTC
TRBJ2-1 | . | TRBD1 | TRBV4-1 | CASSQPRTGTEQFF | TGCGCCAGCAGCCAACCACGGACAGGAACGGAGCAGTTCTTC
TRBJ2-1 | few | TRBD1 | TRBV27 | CASSSSQGAINEQFF | TGTGCCAGCAGTTCCTCACAGGGGGCGATCAATGAGCAGTTCTTC
TRBJ1-1 | few | . | TRBV9 | CASSVGGWESDTEAFF | TGTGCCAGCAGCGTGGGGGGGTGGGAGTCGGACACTGAAGCTTTCTTT
TRBJ2-7 | . | . | TRBV18 | CASSPNAPGSIYEQYF | TGTGCCAGCTCACCAAACGCGCCCGGGTCGATCTACGAGCAGTACTTC
TRBJ2-1 | . | . | TRBV7-3 | CASSLDPSSYNEQFF | TGTGCCAGCAGCCTAGACCCGAGCTCCTACAATGAGCAGTTCTTC
TRBJ2-3 | . | TRBD1 | TRBV7-9 | CASSPRTGSTDTQYF | TGTGCCAGCAGCCCGCGGACAGGAAGCACAGATACGCAGTATTTT
TRBJ1-1 | . | TRBD1 | TRBV7-3 | CASSFSGGRGVTEAFF | TGTGCCAGCAGCTTTTCAGGGGGCCGGGGGGTCACTGAAGCTTTCTTT
TRBJ2-2 | . | . | TRBV7-9 | CASSLYRPNTGELFF | TGTGCCAGCAGCTTATACAGGCCGAACACCGGGGAGCTGTTTTTT
TRBJ1-5 | few | . | TRBV6-6 | CASTNGGDQPQHF | TGTGCCAGCACTAACGGGGGGGATCAGCCCCAGCATTTT
TRBJ2-1 | once | . | TRBV5-1 | CASSLAWGGASNEQFF | TGCGCCAGCAGCTTGGCCTGGGGGGGCGCGAGCAATGAGCAGTTCTTC
TRBJ1-2 | . | TRBD1 | TRBV7-9 | CASSPPQDRSYGYTF | TGTGCCAGCAGCCCCCCCCAGGACAGGAGCTATGGCTACACCTTC
TRBJ1-1 | . | . | TRBV7-9 | CASSLPGRQYGNTEAFF | TGTGCCAGCAGCTTGCCCGGGAGACAGTATGGGAACACTGAAGCTTTCTTT
TRBJ2-3 | . | TRBD2 | TRBV9 | CASSVVPGTSGGRGTQYF | TGTGCCAGCAGCGTAGTCCCCGGGACTAGCGGGGGGAGGGGTACGCAGTATTTT
TRBJ2-3 | . | TRBD2 | TRBV15 | CATSPQRGGLTDTQYF | TGTGCCACCAGCCCTCAGCGGGGGGGCCTAACAGATACGCAGTATTTT
TRBJ2-5 | . | . | TRBV7-9 | CASSLGPGETQYF | TGTGCCAGCAGCTTAGGACCGGGGGAGACCCAGTACTTC
TRBJ2-7 | . | TRBD2 | TRBV28 | CASNPGTSGGPYEQYF | TGTGCCAGCAACCCCGGGACTAGCGGGGGCCCCTACGAGCAGTACTTC
TRBJ2-3 | . | . | TRBV20-1 | CSAIRGDTQYF | TGCAGTGCGATACGGGGGGATACGCAGTATTTT
TRBJ1-6 | . | TRBD1 | TRBV25-1 | CASTGTGNSPLHF | TGTGCCAGTACCGGGACAGGGAACTCACCCCTCCACTTT
TRBJ2-3 | . | TRBD2 | TRBV19 | CASSPLAGGSTDTQYF | TGTGCCAGTAGTCCACTAGCGGGGGGCTCCACAGATACGCAGTATTTT
TRBJ2-1 | . | TRBD2 | TRBV27 | CASSAYGTISYNEQFF | TGTGCCAGCAGTGCGTACGGGACTATCTCCTACAATGAGCAGTTCTTC
TRBJ2-5 | few | TRBD2 | TRBV5-4 | CASKSGEGETQYF | TGTGCCAGCAAGAGCGGGGAGGGAGAGACCCAGTACTTC
TRBJ2-1 | few | TRBD1 | TRBV7-3 | CASSRIGQGAYNEQFF | TGTGCCAGCAGTCGGATCGGACAGGGAGCCTACAATGAGCAGTTCTTC
TRBJ2-3 | . | TRBD2 | TRBV12-5 | CASGSSGGITDTQYF | TGTGCTAGTGGTTCCAGCGGGGGGATTACAGATACGCAGTATTTT
TRBJ2-7 | . | . | TRBV5-5 | CASSPHAAVADYEQYF | TGTGCCAGCAGCCCACACGCAGCCGTAGCCGACTACGAGCAGTACTTC
TRBJ2-3 | once | TRBD1 | TRBV5-1 | CASSFGRGFPTDTQYF | TGCGCCAGCAGCTTTGGCAGGGGGTTCCCCACAGATACGCAGTATTTT
TRBJ1-5 | . | . | TRBV15 | CATSREGGRPIGNQPQHF | TGTGCCACCAGCAGAGAAGGAGGACGGCCTATTGGCAATCAGCCCCAGCATTTT
TRBJ1-4 | . | . | TRBV6-5 | CASSYEATNEKLFF | TGTGCCAGCAGTTACGAGGCAACTAATGAAAAACTGTTTTTT
TRBJ2-1 | . | TRBD2 | TRBV7-8 | CASKAGGLYNEQFF | TGTGCCAGCAAAGCGGGGGGGCTCTACAATGAGCAGTTCTTC
TRBJ1-1 | . | TRBD1 | TRBV5-1 | CASRDREDTEAFF | TGCGCCAGCAGGGACAGGGAGGACACTGAAGCTTTCTTT
TRBJ2-3 | once | . | TRBV5-1 | CASSNVQGRLADTQYF | TGCGCCAGCAGCAACGTACAGGGGAGGCTGGCAGATACGCAGTATTTT
TRBJ2-3 | . | TRBD2 | TRBV9 | CASSGLVSGATQYF | TGTGCCAGCAGCGGACTGGTTAGCGGGGCTACGCAGTATTTT
TRBJ2-3 | . | TRBD2 | TRBV4-1 | CASSQVGGRDTQYF | TGCGCCAGCAGCCAAGTGGGGGGGAGGGATACGCAGTATTTT
TRBJ2-7 | once | TRBD1 | TRBV6-5 | CASSSQDREDYEQYF | TGTGCCAGCAGTTCCCAGGACAGGGAAGACTACGAGCAGTACTTC
TRBJ2-2 | . | . | TRBV21-1 | CASSNRQGATGELFF | TGTGCCAGCAGCAACCGACAGGGGGCCACCGGGGAGCTGTTTTTT
TRBJ2-1 | . | . | TRBV2 | CASSETSPYNEQFF | TGTGCCAGCAGTGAGACTAGTCCCTACAATGAGCAGTTCTTC
TRBJ2-2 | . | TRBD2 | TRBV10-3 | CAIRGTSGGTNTGELFF | TGTGCCATCAGAGGGACTAGCGGGGGGACGAACACCGGGGAGCTGTTTTTT
TRBJ2-5 | . | TRBD1 | TRBV27 | CASSRTGLGETQYF | TGTGCCAGCAGCAGGACAGGTCTGGGGGAGACCCAGTACTTC
TRBJ2-1 | . | TRBD2 | TRBV7-9 | CASSLGASGAIYNEQFF | TGTGCCAGCAGCTTAGGGGCTAGCGGGGCCATTTACAATGAGCAGTTCTTC
TRBJ2-7 | . | TRBD1 | TRBV15 | CATSDRQGRKFYEQYF | TGTGCCACCAGCGACCGACAGGGACGGAAATTCTACGAGCAGTACTTC
TRBJ1-5 | . | . | TRBV2 | CASSPPGTSYSNQPQHF | TGTGCCAGCAGCCCCCCCGGGACTTCCTATAGCAATCAGCCCCAGCATTTT
TRBJ2-7 | . | . | TRBV4-1 | CASSQDIVMGQGLSYEQYF | TGCGCCAGCAGCCAAGATATTGTGATGGGGCAGGGCCTCTCCTACGAGCAGTACTTC
TRBJ2-1 | once | . | TRBV7-3 | CASSLLRGSGDNEQFF | TGTGCCAGCAGCTTACTCCGGGGGTCGGGAGACAATGAGCAGTTCTTC
TRBJ1-2 | once | . | TRBV5-4 | CASSYRQGQSGYGYTF | TGTGCCAGCAGCTACAGGCAGGGCCAAAGTGGCTATGGCTACACCTTC
TRBJ2-3 | few | TRBD2 | TRBV29-1 | CSAPLAGGGDTQYF | TGCAGCGCACCTCTAGCGGGGGGGGGAGATACGCAGTATTTT
TRBJ1-6 | . | TRBD1 | TRBV2 | CASKGDRDPSPLHF | TGTGCCAGCAAGGGGGACAGGGACCCTTCACCCCTCCACTTT
TRBJ2-7 | . | . | TRBV7-9 | CASSRLAYHEQYF | TGTGCCAGCAGCCGGCTAGCGTACCACGAGCAGTACTTC
TRBJ2-6 | . | . | TRBV19 | CASSIDWLGAGANVLTF | TGTGCCAGTAGTATAGATTGGTTAGGGGCTGGGGCCAACGTCCTGACTTTC
TRBJ2-1 | . | . | TRBV7-3 | CASSLDVRNEQFF | TGTGCCAGCAGCTTAGACGTGAGGAATGAGCAGTTCTTC
TRBJ2-2 | . | . | TRBV4-2 | CASSPTTNTGELFF | TGTGCCAGCAGCCCGACTACGAACACCGGGGAGCTGTTTTTT
TRBJ2-2 | . | . | TRBV5-4 | CASSPADRSNTGELFF | TGTGCCAGCAGCCCGGCCGACAGGAGCAACACCGGGGAGCTGTTTTTT
TRBJ1-2 | . | TRBD1 | TRBV19 | CASSRTGDGYTF | TGTGCCAGTTCAAGGACAGGGGATGGCTACACCTTC
TRBJ1-6 | . | TRBD1 | TRBV7-6 | CASSPTTGASPLHF | TGTGCCAGCAGCCCGACGACAGGGGCCTCACCCCTCCACTTT
TRBJ2-1 | . | . | TRBV7-2 | CASAPYPRTSNSYNEQFF | TGTGCCAGCGCACCCTATCCCCGAACTAGTAACTCCTACAATGAGCAGTTCTTC
TRBJ2-3 | few | TRBD1 | TRBV11-3 | CASSSPTGADTQYF | TGTGCCAGCAGCTCGCCGACAGGGGCAGATACGCAGTATTTT
TRBJ2-7 | . | TRBD1 | TRBV18 | CASSPLPTGTVNTEQYF | TGTGCCAGCTCACCATTACCCACTGGGACAGTGAATACCGAGCAGTACTTC
TRBJ2-7 | . | TRBD2 | TRBV13 | CASSPRLGLAGGHYEQYF | TGTGCCAGCAGCCCTCGACTGGGACTAGCGGGGGGGCACTACGAGCAGTACTTC
TRBJ2-1 | . | TRBD2 | TRBV28 | CASRPLSGGGVYDEQFF | TGTGCCAGCAGACCCCTGTCCGGGGGGGGTGTTTATGATGAGCAGTTCTTC